A selection of T cell receptor beta chains follows, all from one sample in a study of T cells after yellow fever vaccination. TCRdb re-analysed the 5' RACE reads in MiXCR, keeping a single row per CDR3 protein. The repertoire has some 300,000 distinct CDR3 sequences, approximately 8% of them found once; the top ten carry approximately 16%. The sample was PBMCs, taken about 49 days after the first yellow fever vaccination. Source of these receptors: a man aged 18 to 29 who received the YFV17D yellow fever vaccine. The CDR3 runs from the conserved cysteine through the conserved F or W. Fields, in order: J gene, D gene, V gene, clone size, CDR3 protein, CDR3 DNA. A D gene is named only where the DNA matches it firmly. Rows give clone size only sometimes, using once, few, many, or a class for an expanded clone.

TRBJ1-1	-	TRBV6-2/TRBV6-3	few	CASSRFGDMNTEAFF	TGTGCCAGCAGTCGTTTTGGGGACATGAACACTGAAGCTTTCTTT
TRBJ2-5	TRBD1	TRBV20-1	few	CSARTGSWETQYF	TGCAGTGCCAGGACAGGGTCGTGGGAGACCCAGTACTTC
TRBJ2-5	-	TRBV5-4	-	CASSLATGPQETQYF	TGTGCCAGCAGCTTGGCCACAGGGCCCCAAGAGACCCAGTACTTC
TRBJ2-1	-	TRBV2	-	CASSPIGVQFF	TGTGCCAGCAGCCCCATAGGGGTCCAGTTCTTC
TRBJ1-1	TRBD1	TRBV6-1	-	CASSDRDRGYTEAFF	TGTGCCAGCAGTGACCGGGACAGGGGCTACACTGAAGCTTTCTTT
TRBJ2-7	TRBD1	TRBV6-1	few	CASRAGTGPYEQYF	TGTGCCAGCAGGGCCGGGACAGGGCCCTACGAGCAGTACTTC
TRBJ2-3	-	TRBV10-1	-	CASSDGQSTDTQYF	TGCGCCAGCAGTGATGGGCAAAGCACAGATACGCAGTATTTT
TRBJ1-1	-	TRBV7-2	-	CASSSWGPGYTEAFF	TGTGCCAGCAGCTCGTGGGGCCCAGGATACACTGAAGCTTTCTTT
TRBJ1-1	TRBD1	TRBV7-9	-	CASSSPRTGLMNTEAFF	TGTGCCAGCAGCTCCCCACGGACAGGACTCATGAACACTGAAGCTTTCTTT
TRBJ2-7	-	TRBV7-6	-	CASSLKSGPPYEQYF	TGTGCCAGCAGCTTAAAAAGCGGGCCTCCCTACGAGCAGTACTTC
TRBJ2-3	TRBD2	TRBV5-1	few	CASSLVAGADTQYF	TGCGCCAGCAGCTTGGTTGCGGGAGCAGATACGCAGTATTTT
TRBJ1-1	-	TRBV6-5	few	CASSYTAGLNTEAFF	TGTGCCAGCAGTTATACGGCAGGGTTGAACACTGAAGCTTTCTTT
TRBJ2-2	-	TRBV7-3	few	CASSSKTSNTGELFF	TGTGCCAGCAGCTCCAAGACATCGAACACCGGGGAGCTGTTTTTT
TRBJ2-1	TRBD1	TRBV11-2	-	CASSALGGTGSSYNEQFF	TGTGCCAGCAGCGCCCTAGGGGGGACAGGGAGCTCCTACAATGAGCAGTTCTTC
TRBJ1-5	-	TRBV28	-	CASSLVRAQPPPQHF	TGTGCCAGCAGTTTAGTTCGGGCCCAACCCCCGCCCCAGCATTTT
TRBJ1-6	TRBD1	TRBV12-3/TRBV12-4	few	CASTHDRGNSPLHF	TGTGCCAGCACCCATGACAGGGGCAATTCACCCCTCCACTTT
TRBJ2-1	TRBD1	TRBV15	-	CATSIPGGDRGKDEQFF	TGTGCCACCAGCATCCCCGGGGGGGACAGGGGAAAAGATGAGCAGTTCTTC
TRBJ1-5	TRBD1	TRBV6-1	-	CASSESGQDNQPQHF	TGTGCCAGCAGTGAGTCGGGACAGGACAATCAGCCCCAGCATTTT
TRBJ2-1	TRBD1	TRBV7-2	few	CASSFGTGGYNEQFF	TGTGCCAGCAGCTTCGGGACAGGGGGTTACAATGAGCAGTTCTTC
TRBJ2-1	-	TRBV13	few	CASSSRWQGGPNEQFF	TGTGCCAGCAGCTCCAGGTGGCAGGGGGGCCCCAATGAGCAGTTCTTC
TRBJ1-1	-	TRBV29-1	few	CSAQRTEAFF	TGCAGCGCGCAGCGAACTGAAGCTTTCTTT
TRBJ2-5	TRBD2	TRBV20-1	-	CSARDSGLAGYQETQYF	TGCAGTGCTAGAGATTCGGGACTAGCGGGGTACCAAGAGACCCAGTACTTC
TRBJ2-3	-	TRBV4-1	many	CASSGGAGDTQYF	TGCGCCAGCAGCGGGGGCGCAGGGGATACGCAGTATTTT
TRBJ2-7	TRBD1	TRBV9	few	CASSAGQGAVNEQYF	TGTGCCAGCAGCGCTGGACAGGGGGCGGTTAACGAGCAGTACTTC
TRBJ2-3	TRBD2	TRBV7-2	few	CASARGGGGLADTQYF	TGTGCCAGCGCCCGGGGGGGCGGGGGGTTGGCGGATACGCAGTATTTT